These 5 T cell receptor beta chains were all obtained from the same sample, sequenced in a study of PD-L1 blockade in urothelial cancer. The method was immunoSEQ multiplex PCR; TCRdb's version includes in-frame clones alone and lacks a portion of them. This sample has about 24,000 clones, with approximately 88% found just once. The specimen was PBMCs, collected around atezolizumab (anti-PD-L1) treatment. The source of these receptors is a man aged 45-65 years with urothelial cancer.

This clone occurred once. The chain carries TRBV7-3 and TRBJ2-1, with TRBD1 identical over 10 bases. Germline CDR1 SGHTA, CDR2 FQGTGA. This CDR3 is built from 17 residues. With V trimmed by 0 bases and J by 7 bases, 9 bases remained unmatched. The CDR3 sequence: CASSLTDRGRAYNEQFF. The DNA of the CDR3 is TGTGCCAGCAGCTTAACCGACAGGGGGCGCGCGTATAATGAGCAGTTCTTC.

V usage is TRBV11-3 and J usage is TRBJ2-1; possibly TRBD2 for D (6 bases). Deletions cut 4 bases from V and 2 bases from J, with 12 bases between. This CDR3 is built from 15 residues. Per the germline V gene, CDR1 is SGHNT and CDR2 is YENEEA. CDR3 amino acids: CASSSTGGAYNEQFF. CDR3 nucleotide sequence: TGTGCCAGCAGCTCTACAGGCGGGGCCTACAATGAGCAGTTCTTC.

The CDR3 reads CASRKQGNSGNTIYF. The CDR3 nucleotides read TGTGCCAGCAGAAAACAGGGGAACTCTGGAAACACCATATATTTT. J is TRBJ1-3 and V is TRBV2; 7 bases are a match to TRBD1. The CDR3 contains 15 residues. V dropped 6 bases and J dropped 0; count of bases not matched to a gene: 5. CDR1 is SNHLY, CDR2 FYNNEI, per germline.

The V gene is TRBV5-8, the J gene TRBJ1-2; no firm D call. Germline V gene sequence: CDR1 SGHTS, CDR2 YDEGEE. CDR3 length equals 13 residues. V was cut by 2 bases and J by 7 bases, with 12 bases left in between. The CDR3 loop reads CASSLKDIRGYTF. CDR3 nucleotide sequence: TGTGCCAGCAGCTTAAAAGACATCCGTGGCTACACCTTC.

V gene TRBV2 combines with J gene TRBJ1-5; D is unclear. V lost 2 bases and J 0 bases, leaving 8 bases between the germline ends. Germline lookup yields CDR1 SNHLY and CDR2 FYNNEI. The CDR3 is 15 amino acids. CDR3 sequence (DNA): TGTGCCAGCAGTGAATTCGGTGATAGCAATCAGCCCCAGCATTTT. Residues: CASSEFGDSNQPQHF.